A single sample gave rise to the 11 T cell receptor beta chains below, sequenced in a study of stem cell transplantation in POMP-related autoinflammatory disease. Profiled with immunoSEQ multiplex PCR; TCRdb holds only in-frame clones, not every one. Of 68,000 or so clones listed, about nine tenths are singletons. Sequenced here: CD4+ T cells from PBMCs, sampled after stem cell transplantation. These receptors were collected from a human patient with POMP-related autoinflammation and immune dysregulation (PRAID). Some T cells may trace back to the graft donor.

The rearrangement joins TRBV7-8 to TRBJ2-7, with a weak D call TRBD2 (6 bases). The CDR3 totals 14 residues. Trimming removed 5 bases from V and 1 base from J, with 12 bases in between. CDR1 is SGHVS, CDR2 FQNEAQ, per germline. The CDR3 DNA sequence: TGTGCCAGCAGCCCGGGTGGGGGGTCCTACGAGCAGTACGTC. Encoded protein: CASSPGGGSYEQYV.

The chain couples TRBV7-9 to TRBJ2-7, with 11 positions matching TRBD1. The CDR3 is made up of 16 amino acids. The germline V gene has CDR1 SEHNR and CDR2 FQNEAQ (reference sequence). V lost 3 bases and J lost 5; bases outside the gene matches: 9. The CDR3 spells CASSLWRGQGDHEQYF. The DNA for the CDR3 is TGTGCCAGCAGCTTGTGGAGGGGACAGGGGGACCACGAGCAGTACTTC.

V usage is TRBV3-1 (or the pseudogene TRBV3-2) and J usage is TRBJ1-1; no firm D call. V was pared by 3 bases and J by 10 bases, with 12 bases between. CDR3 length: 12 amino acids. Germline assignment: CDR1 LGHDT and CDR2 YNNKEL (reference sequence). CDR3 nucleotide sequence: TGTGCCAGCAGCCATAATGGGGAAGGAGCTTTCTTT. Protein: CASSHNGEGAFF.

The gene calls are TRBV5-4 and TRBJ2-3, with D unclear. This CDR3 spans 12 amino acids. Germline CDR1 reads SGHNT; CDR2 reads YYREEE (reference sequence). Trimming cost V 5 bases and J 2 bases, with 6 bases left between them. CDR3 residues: CASSSDTDTQYF. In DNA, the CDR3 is TGTGCCAGCAGTTCAGACACAGATACGCAGTATTTT.

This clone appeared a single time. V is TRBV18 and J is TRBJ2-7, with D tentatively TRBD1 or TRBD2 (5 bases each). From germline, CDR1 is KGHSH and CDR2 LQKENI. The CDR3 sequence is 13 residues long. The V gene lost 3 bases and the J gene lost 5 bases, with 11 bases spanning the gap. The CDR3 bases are TGTGCCAGCTCACCCGGGACCCGTGACGAGCAGTACGTC. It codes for CASSPGTRDEQYV.

CDR3 bases: TGTGCCATCAGTGGAACAGGGGGTGGCACAGATACGCAGTATTTT. It translates to CAISGTGGGTDTQYF. The chain carries TRBV10-3 and TRBJ2-3; 8 positions match TRBD1. Unmatched junction bases numbered 4, after V lost 4 bases and J lost 1 base. Germline lookup yields CDR1 ENHRY and CDR2 SYGVKD. The CDR3 consists of 15 residues.

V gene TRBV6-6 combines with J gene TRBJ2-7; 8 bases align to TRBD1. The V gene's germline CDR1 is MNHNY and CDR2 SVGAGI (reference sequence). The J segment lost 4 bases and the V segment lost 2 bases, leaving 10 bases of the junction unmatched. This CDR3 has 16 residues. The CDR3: CASSYNRDRNGYEQYF. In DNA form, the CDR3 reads TGTGCCAGCAGTTACAACCGGGACAGGAATGGTTACGAGCAGTACTTC.

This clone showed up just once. Written as DNA, the CDR3 is TGTGCCACCAGTGATTGGACAGTGTCCTACAATGAGCAGTTCTTC. This translates into CATSDWTVSYNEQFF. The chain carries TRBV24-1 and TRBJ2-1, with D tentatively TRBD1 (6 bases). Trimming shortened V by 2 bases and J by 1 base, and 8 bases separated the two germline ends. CDR1 is KGHDR and CDR2 is SFDVKD in the germline V gene. This CDR3 spans 15 amino acids.

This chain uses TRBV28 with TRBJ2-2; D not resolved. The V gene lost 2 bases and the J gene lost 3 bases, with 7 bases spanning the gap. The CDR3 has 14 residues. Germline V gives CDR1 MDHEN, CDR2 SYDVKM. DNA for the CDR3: TGTGCCAGCAGTTTAGGCAGTCACACCGGGGAGCTGTTTTTT. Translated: CASSLGSHTGELFF.

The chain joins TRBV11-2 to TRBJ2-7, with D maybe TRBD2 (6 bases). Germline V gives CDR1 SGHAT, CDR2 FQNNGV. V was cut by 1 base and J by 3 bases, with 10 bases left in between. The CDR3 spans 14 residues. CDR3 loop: CASSLAGRHYEQYF. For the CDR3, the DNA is TGTGCCAGCAGCTTAGCAGGGAGGCACTACGAGCAGTACTTC. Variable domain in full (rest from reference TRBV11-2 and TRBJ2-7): EAGVAQSPRYKIIEKRQSVAFWCNPISGHATLYWYQQILGQGPKLLIQFQNNGVVDDSQLPKDRFSAERLKGVDSTLKIQPAKLEDSAVYLCASSLAGRHYEQYFGPGTRLTVT.

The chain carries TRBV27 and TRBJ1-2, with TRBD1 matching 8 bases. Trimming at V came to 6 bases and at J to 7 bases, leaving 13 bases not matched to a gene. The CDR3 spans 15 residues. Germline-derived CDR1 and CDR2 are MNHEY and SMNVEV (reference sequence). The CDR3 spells CASSQLDRVGIGYTF. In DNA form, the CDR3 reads TGTGCCAGCAGCCAGTTGGACAGGGTGGGTATTGGCTACACCTTC.